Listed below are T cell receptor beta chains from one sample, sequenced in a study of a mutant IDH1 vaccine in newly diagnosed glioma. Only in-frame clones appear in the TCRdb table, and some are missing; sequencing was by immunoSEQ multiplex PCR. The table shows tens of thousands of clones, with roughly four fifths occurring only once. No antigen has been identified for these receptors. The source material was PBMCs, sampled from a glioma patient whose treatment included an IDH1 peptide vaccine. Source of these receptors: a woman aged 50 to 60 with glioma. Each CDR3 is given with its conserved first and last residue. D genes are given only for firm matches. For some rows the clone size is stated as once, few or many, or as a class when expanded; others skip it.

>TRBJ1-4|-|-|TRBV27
CASSRLWGGDEKLFF
TGTGCCAGCAGCCGCCTCTGGGGGGGAGATGAAAAACTGTTTTTT
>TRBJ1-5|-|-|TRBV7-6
CASSLMGGGSNQPQHF
TGTGCCAGCAGCTTAATGGGGGGAGGGAGCAATCAGCCCCAGCATTTT
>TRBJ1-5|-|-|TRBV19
CASSGGGYQPQHF
TGTGCCAGTAGTGGAGGGGGGTATCAGCCCCAGCATTTT
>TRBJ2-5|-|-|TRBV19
CASSTRTEETQYF
TGTGCCAGTAGTACACGGACGGAAGAGACCCAGTACTTC
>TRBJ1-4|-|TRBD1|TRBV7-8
CASSFNRDRGIIDEKLFF
TGTGCCAGCAGTTTTAACCGGGACAGGGGGATAATCGATGAAAAACTGTTTTTT
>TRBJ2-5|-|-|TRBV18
CASSVDEETQYF
TGTGCCAGCTCCGTAGACGAAGAGACCCAGTACTTC
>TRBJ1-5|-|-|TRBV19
CASSLRAADRISVTQHF
TGTGCCAGTAGTCTCCGGGCGGCGGACAGAATATCAGTAACCCAGCATTTT
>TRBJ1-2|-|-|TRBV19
CASSPKMGTAGSVYGYTF
TGTGCCAGTAGTCCAAAAATGGGGACGGCCGGGTCTGTCTATGGCTACACCTTC
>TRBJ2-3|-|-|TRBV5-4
CASSLVGATDTQYF
TGTGCCAGCAGCTTGGTCGGGGCCACAGATACGCAGTATTTT
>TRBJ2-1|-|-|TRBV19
CASRSPVGRGADEQFF
TGTGCCAGTAGGTCTCCGGTAGGCAGGGGGGCTGATGAGCAGTTCTTC
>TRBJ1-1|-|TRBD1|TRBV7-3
CASSSRGQDTEAFF
TGTGCCAGCAGCTCCAGGGGGCAGGACACTGAAGCTTTCTTT
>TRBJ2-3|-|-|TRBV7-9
CASGPRGSTDTQYF
TGTGCCAGCGGTCCCCGGGGTAGCACAGATACGCAGTATTTT
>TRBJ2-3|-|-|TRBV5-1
CASGPVSTQYF
TGCGCCAGCGGCCCGGTTAGTACGCAGTATTTT
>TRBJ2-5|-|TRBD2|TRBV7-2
CASSLESLAGGRKTQYF
TGTGCCAGCAGCTTGGAGTCGCTAGCGGGGGGGAGAAAGACCCAGTACTTC
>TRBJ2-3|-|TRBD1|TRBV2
CASSGTGVDTQYF
TGTGCCAGCAGTGGGACAGGGGTAGATACGCAGTATTTT
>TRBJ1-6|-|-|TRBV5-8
CASSLGHNSPLHF
TGTGCCAGCAGCTTGGGACATAATTCACCCCTCCACTTT
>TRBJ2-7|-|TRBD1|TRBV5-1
CASSFGTGPYEQYF
TGCGCCAGCAGCTTCGGGACAGGTCCCTACGAGCAGTACTTC
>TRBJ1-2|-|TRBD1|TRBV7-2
CASSLGRGNYGYTF
TGTGCCAGCAGCTTGGGCAGGGGGAACTATGGCTACACCTTC
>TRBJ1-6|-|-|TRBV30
CAWSEGKGSPLHF
TGTGCCTGGAGTGAGGGGAAGGGCTCACCCCTCCACTTT
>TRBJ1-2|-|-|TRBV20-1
CSAREDYGYTF
TGCAGTGCTAGAGAGGACTATGGCTACACCTTC
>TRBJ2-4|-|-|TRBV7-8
CASSLQLAKNIQYF
TGTGCCAGCAGCTTACAGCTAGCCAAAAACATTCAGTACTTC
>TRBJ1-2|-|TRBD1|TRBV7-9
CASSETGQAATF
TGTGCCAGCAGCGAAACGGGACAGGCGGCCACCTTC
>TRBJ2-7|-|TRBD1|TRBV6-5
CASSSALTGAYEQYF
TGTGCCAGCAGTTCCGCCCTGACAGGGGCCTACGAGCAGTACTTC
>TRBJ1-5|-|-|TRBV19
CASSIDKNQPQHF
TGTGCCAGTAGTATAGACAAGAATCAGCCCCAGCATTTT
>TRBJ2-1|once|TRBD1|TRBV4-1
CASSWDSGNEQFF
TGCGCCAGCAGCTGGGACAGCGGCAATGAGCAGTTCTTC
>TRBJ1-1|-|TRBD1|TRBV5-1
CASSPGQGARFTEAFF
TGCGCCAGCAGCCCTGGACAGGGGGCGCGATTCACTGAAGCTTTCTTT
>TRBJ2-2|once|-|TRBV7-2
CASSRGGLNTGELFF
TGTGCCAGCAGTCGCGGGGGCTTAAACACCGGGGAGCTGTTTTTT
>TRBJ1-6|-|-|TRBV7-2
CASSLEIGDSPLHF
TGTGCCAGCAGCTTAGAAATTGGGGATTCACCCCTCCACTTT
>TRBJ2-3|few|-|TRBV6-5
CASSFSPGGTDTQYF
TGTGCCAGCAGCTTCTCCCCCGGGGGCACAGATACGCAGTATTTT
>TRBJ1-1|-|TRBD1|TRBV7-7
CASSLRQGTEAFF
TGTGCTAGCAGCTTACGACAGGGCACTGAAGCTTTCTTT
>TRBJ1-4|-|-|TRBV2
CASRDWDESNEKLFF
TGTGCCAGCAGGGATTGGGACGAATCTAATGAAAAACTGTTTTTT
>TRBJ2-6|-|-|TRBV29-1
CSVASDVNSGANVLTF
TGCAGCGTTGCTTCCGACGTAAACTCTGGGGCCAACGTCCTGACTTTC
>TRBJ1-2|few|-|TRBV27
CASSPSGQTYGYTF
TGTGCCAGCAGTCCTTCGGGGCAGACCTATGGCTACACCTTC
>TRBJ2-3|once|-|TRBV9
CASSGTGRVIDTQYF
TGTGCCAGCAGCGGGACAGGGAGGGTTATCGATACGCAGTATTTT
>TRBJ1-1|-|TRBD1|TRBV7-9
CASSFGTGWTEAFF
TGTGCCAGCAGCTTTGGGACAGGGTGGACTGAAGCTTTCTTT
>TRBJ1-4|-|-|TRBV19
CASRKAGAGEKLFF
TGTGCCAGTAGGAAGGCAGGGGCAGGAGAAAAACTGTTTTTT
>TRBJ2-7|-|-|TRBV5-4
CASSSPAGEQYF
TGTGCCAGCAGCTCCCCCGCGGGCGAGCAGTACTTC
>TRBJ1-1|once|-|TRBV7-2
CASSLGRTANTEAFF
TGTGCCAGCAGCTTAGGCAGGACAGCGAACACTGAAGCTTTCTTT
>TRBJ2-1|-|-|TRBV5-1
CASSLGSTSNEGQFF
TGCGCCAGCAGCTTGGGTAGTACCTCTAATGAGGGGCAGTTCTTC
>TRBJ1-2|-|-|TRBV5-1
CASRTGSNYGYTF
TGCGCCAGCAGGACGGGATCTAACTATGGCTACACCTTC
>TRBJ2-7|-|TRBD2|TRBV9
CASSVAAGGPHEQYF
TGTGCCAGCAGCGTAGCAGCGGGGGGGCCCCACGAGCAGTACTTC
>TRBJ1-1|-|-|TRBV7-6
CASSPERDTEAFF
TGTGCCAGCAGCCCAGAGAGAGACACTGAAGCTTTCTTT
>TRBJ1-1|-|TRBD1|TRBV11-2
CAYRQGHNTEAFF
TGTGCTTATCGACAGGGCCACAACACTGAAGCTTTCTTT